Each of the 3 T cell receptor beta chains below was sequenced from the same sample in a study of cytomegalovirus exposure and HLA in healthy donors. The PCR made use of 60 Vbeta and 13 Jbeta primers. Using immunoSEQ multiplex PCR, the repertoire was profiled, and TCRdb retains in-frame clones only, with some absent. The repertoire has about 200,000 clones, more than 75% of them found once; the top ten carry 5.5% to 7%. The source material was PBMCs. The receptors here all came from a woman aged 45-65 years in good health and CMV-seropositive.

The CDR3 reads CASSPGDLSSYEQYF. The CDR3 coding sequence is TGTGCCAGCAGTCCCGGAGACTTGAGCTCCTACGAGCAGTACTTC. The rearrangement uses TRBV28 and TRBJ2-7; D uncertain. V was trimmed by 5 bases and J by 0 bases, leaving 14 bases between them. The CDR3 runs 15 residues. Germline CDR1 reads MDHEN; CDR2 reads SYDVKM.

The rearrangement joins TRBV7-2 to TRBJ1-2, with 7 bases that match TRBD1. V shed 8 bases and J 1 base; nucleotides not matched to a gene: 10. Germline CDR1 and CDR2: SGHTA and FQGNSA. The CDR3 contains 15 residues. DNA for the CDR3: TGTGCCAGCGGACAGAGCCGGGACAGTAACTATGGCTACACCTTC. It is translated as CASGQSRDSNYGYTF. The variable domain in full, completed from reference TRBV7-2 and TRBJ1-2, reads GAGVSQSPSNKVTEKGKDVELRCDPISGHTALYWYRQSLGQGLEFLIYFQGNSAPDKSGLPSDRFSAERTGGSVSTLTIQRTQQEDSAVYLCASGQSRDSNYGYTFGSGTRLTVV.

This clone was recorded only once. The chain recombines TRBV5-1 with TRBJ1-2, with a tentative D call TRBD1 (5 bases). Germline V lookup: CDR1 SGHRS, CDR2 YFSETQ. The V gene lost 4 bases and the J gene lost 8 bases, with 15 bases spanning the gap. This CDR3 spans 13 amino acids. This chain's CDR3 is CASSAGTPEGYTF. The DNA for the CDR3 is TGCGCCAGCAGCGCCGGGACTCCTGAAGGCTACACCTTC.